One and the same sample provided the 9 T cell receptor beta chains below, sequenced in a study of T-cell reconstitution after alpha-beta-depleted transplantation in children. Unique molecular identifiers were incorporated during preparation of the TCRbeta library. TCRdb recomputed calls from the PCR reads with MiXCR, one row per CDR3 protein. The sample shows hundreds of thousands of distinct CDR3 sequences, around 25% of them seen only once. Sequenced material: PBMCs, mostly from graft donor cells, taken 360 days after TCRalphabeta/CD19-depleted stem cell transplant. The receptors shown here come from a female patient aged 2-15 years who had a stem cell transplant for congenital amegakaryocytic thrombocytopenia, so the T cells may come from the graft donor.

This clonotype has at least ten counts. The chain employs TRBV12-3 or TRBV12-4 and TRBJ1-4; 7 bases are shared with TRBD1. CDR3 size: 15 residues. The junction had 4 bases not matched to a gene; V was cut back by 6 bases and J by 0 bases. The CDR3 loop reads CASSRGGSTNEKLFF. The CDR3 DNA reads TGTGCCAGCAGCAGGGGGGGGTCAACTAATGAAAAACTGTTTTTT.

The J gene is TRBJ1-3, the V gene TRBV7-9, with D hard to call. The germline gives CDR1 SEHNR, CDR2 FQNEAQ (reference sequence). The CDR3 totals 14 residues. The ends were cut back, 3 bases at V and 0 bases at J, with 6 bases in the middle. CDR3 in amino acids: CASSFRISGNTIYF. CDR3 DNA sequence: TGTGCCAGCAGCTTTCGTATCTCTGGAAACACCATATATTTT. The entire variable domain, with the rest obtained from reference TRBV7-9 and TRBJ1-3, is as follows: DTGVSQNPRHKITKRGQNVTFRCDPISEHNRLYWYRQTLGQGPEFLTYFQNEAQLEKSRLLSDRFSAERPKGSFSTLEIQRTEQGDSAMYLCASSFRISGNTIYFGEGSWLTVV.

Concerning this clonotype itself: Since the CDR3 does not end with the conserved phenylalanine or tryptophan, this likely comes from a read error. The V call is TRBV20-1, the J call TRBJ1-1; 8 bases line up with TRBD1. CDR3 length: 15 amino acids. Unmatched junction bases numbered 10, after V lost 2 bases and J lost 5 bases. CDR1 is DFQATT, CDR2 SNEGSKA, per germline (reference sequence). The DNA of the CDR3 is TGCAGTGCTAGATGGCGGGCAGGGGGCGTGACTGAAGCTTTCTCT. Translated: CSARWRAGGVTEAFS.

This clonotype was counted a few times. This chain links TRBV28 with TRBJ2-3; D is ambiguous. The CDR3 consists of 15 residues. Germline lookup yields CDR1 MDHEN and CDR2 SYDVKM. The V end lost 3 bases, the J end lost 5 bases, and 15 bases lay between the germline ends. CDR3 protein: CASSFLNALGDTQYF. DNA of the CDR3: TGTGCCAGCAGTTTTCTGAACGCTTTGGGAGATACGCAGTATTTT.

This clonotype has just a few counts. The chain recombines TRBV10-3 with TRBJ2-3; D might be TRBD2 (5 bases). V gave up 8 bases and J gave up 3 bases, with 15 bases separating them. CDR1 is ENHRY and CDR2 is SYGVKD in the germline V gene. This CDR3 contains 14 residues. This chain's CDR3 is CAIRGGSLTDTQYF. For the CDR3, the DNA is TGTGCCATCCGGGGTGGAAGTTTAACAGATACGCAGTATTTT.

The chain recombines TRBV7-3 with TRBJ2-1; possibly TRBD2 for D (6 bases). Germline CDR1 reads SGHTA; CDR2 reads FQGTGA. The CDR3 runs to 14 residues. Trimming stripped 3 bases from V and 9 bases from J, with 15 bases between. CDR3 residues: CASSLTGWRGEQFF. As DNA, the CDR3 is TGTGCCAGCAGCTTGACCGGGTGGAGGGGTGAGCAGTTCTTC. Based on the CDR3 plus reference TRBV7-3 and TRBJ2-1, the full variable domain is GAGVSQTPSNKVTEKGKYVELRCDPISGHTALYWYRQSLGQGPEFLIYFQGTGAADDSGLPNDRFFAVRPEGSVSTLKIQRTERGDSAVYLCASSLTGWRGEQFFGPGTRLTVL.

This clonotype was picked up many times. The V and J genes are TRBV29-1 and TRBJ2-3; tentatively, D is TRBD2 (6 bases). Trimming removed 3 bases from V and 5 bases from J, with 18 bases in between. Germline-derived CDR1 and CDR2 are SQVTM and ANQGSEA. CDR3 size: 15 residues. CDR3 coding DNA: TGCAGCGTTGAGAGGTTGAGACTAGGGGTAGATACGCAGTATTTT. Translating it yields CSVERLRLGVDTQYF.

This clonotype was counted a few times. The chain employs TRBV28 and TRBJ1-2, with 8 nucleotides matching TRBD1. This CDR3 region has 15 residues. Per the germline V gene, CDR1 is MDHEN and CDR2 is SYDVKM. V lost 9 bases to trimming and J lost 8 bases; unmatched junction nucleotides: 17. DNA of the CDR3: TGTGCCAGTAAAGGACCCAGGGGGCTTCGCGGGGGCTACACCTTC. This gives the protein CASKGPRGLRGGYTF.

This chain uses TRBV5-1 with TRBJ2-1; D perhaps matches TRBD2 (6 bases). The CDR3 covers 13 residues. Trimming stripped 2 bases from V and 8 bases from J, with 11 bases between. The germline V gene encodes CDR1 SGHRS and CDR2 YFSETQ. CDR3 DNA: TGCGCCAGCAGCTTATCCCGGAGGGATGAGCAGTTCTTC. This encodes CASSLSRRDEQFF. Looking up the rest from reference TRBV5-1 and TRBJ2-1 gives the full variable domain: KAGVTQTPRYLIKTRGQQVTLSCSPISGHRSVSWYQQTPGQGLQFLFEYFSETQRNKGNFPGRFSGRQFSNSRSEMNVSTLELGDSALYLCASSLSRRDEQFFGPGTRLTVL.